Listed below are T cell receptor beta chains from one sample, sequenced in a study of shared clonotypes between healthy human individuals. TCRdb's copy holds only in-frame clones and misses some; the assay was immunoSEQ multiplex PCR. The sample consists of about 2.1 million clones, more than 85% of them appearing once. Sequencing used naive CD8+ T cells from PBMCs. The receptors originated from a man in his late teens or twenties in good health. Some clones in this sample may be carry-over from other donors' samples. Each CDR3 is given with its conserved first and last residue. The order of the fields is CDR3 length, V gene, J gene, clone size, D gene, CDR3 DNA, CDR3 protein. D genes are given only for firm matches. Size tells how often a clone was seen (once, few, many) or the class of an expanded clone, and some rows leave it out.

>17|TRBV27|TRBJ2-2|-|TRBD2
TGTGCCAGCAGTCCTGGACTAGCGGGAGGTGTCACCGGGGAGCTGTTTTTT
CASSPGLAGGVTGELFF
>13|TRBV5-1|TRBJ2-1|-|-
TGCGCCAGCAGCTTGTTAAGGGGGGCTGAGCAGTTCTTC
CASSLLRGAEQFF
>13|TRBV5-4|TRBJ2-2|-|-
TGTGCCAGCAGCTTAGGGGTTGAAGGGGAGCTGTTTTTT
CASSLGVEGELFF
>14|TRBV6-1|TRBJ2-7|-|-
TGTGCCAGCTTATCCCTGACAGGATGGAACGAGCAGTACTTC
CASLSLTGWNEQYF
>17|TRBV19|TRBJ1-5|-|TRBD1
TGTGCCAGTAGTACCTCTACAGGGGGCGCAAGCAATCAGCCCCAGCATTTT
CASSTSTGGASNQPQHF
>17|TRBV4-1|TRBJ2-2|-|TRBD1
TGCGCCAGCAGCCAAGAAACGACAGGGGTGAACACCGGGGAGCTGTTTTTT
CASSQETTGVNTGELFF
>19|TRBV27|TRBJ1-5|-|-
TGTGCCAGCAGTTTAGAAACGAAGGGACCCTTGGGGAGTTATCAGCCCCAGCATTTT
CASSLETKGPLGSYQPQHF
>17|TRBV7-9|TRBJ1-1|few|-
TGTGCCAGCAGCACCGACGGCCAGGGGCTTAAAGACACTGAAGCTTTCTTT
CASSTDGQGLKDTEAFF
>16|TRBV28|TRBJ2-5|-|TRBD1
TGTGCCAGCGCCCCCCCCGGGACAGTCTCTCCAGAGACCCAGTACTTC
CASAPPGTVSPETQYF
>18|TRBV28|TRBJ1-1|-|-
TGTGCCAGCAGTTTATACCAATGGGGGGCAGAACTGAACACTGAAGCTTTCTTT
CASSLYQWGAELNTEAFF
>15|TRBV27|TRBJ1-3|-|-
TGTGCCAGCAGTTTGAACAGACGCTCTGGAAACACCATATATTTT
CASSLNRRSGNTIYF
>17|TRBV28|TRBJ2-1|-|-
TGTGCCAGCAGTTTTTTCCCTAGGGGGACGGACCACAATGAGCAGTTCTTC
CASSFFPRGTDHNEQFF
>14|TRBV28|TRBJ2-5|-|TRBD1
TGTGCCAGCAGTTTGGACAGGGGTCTGAAGACCCAGTACTTC
CASSLDRGLKTQYF
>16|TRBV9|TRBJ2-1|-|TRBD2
TGTGCCAGCAGCGTAGCTGGGCGGGAGCTTTACAATGAGCAGTTCTTC
CASSVAGRELYNEQFF
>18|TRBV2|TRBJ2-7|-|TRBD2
TGTGCCAGCAGTGGGGACCTCACTAGCGGGGCCGGCTCCTACGAGCAGTACTTC
CASSGDLTSGAGSYEQYF
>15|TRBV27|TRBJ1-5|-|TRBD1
TGTGCCAGCAGTCCACGGACAGGGAGCAATCAGCCCCAGCATTTT
CASSPRTGSNQPQHF
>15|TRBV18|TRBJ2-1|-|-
TGTGCCAGCTCAATACCAGACAGGACTTACAATGAGCAGTTCTTC
CASSIPDRTYNEQFF
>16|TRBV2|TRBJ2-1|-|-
TGTGCCAGCAGACCTCCGACGGGGAGCTCCTACAATGAGCAGTTCTTC
CASRPPTGSSYNEQFF
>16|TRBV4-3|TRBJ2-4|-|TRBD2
TGCGCCAGCAGCCAACAACTAGCGCTAGCCAAAAACATTCAGTACTTC
CASSQQLALAKNIQYF
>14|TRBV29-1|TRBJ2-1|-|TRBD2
TGCAGCGTCACTAGCGGGAGGGGCTTCGATGAGCAGTTCTTC
CSVTSGRGFDEQFF
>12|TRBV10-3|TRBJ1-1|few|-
TGTGCCATCAGTGAGAACAGTTGGAAAGCTTTCTTT
CAISENSWKAFF
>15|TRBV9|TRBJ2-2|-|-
TGTGCCAGCAGCGTAGTCGGGAGCTCAACCGGGGAGCTGTTTTTT
CASSVVGSSTGELFF
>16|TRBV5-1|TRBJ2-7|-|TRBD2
TGCGCCAGCAGCTTGTACCTAGCGGGGCCTCTCTACGAGCAGTACTTC
CASSLYLAGPLYEQYF
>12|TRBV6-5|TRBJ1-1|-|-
TGTGCCAGCAGTTACTCTTCCACTGAAGCTTTCTTT
CASSYSSTEAFF
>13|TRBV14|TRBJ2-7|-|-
TGTGCCACTACGACCCCGAACTCCTACGAGCAGTACTTC
CATTTPNSYEQYF
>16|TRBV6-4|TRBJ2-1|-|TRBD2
TGTGCCAGCAGTGACTCGACTAGCGGGAGGTACAATGAGCAGTTCTTC
CASSDSTSGRYNEQFF
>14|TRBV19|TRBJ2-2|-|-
TGTGCCAGTATGTTGGGTCGGAACACCGGGGAGCTGTTTTTT
CASMLGRNTGELFF
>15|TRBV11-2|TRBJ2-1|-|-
TGTGCCCAGAGGGGGGAGGGTTCCTCGTACAATGAGCAGTTCTTC
CAQRGEGSSYNEQFF
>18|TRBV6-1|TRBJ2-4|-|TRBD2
TGTGCCAGCAGTGAAGCGCTGTGGGGGGGGAACCACCCTAATATTCAGTACTTC
CASSEALWGGNHPNIQYF
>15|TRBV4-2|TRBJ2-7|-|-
TGTGCCAGCAGCCACCAGAGGGCCGGTTATTACGAGCAGTACTTC
CASSHQRAGYYEQYF
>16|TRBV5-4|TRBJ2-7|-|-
TGTGCCAGCAGCTCAGACAGGACAACGTCCGCCTACGAGCAGTACTTC
CASSSDRTTSAYEQYF
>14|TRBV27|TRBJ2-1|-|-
TGTGCCAGCAGTTTAATACAGGCATACAATGAGCAGTTCTTC
CASSLIQAYNEQFF
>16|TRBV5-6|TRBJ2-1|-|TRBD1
TGTGCCAGCAGCTGGGACAGGTTAAGCTCCTACAATGAGCAGTTCTTC
CASSWDRLSSYNEQFF
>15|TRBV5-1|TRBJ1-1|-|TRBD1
TGCGCCAGCAGCTGGACAGGCGGTACGGGCACTGAAGCTTTCTTT
CASSWTGGTGTEAFF
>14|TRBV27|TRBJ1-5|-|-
TGTGCCAGCAGGATAGGTGGGGGCAATCAGCCCCAGCATTTT
CASRIGGGNQPQHF
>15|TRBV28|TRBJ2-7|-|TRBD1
TGTGCCAGCACCCTAGGGACAGGGACTTTCTACGAGCAGTACTTC
CASTLGTGTFYEQYF
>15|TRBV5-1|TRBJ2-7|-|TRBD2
TGCGCCAGCAGCTCGACTAGCGGGAGCCGCTACGAGCAGTACTTC
CASSSTSGSRYEQYF
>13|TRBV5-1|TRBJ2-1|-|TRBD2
TGCGCCAGCAGCTGGACTAGCGGCAATGAGCAGTTCTTC
CASSWTSGNEQFF
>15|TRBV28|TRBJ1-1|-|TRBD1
TGTGCCAGCAGTTTGGACAGGGAGGGGGCCACTGAAGCTTTCTTT
CASSLDREGATEAFF
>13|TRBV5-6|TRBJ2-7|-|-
TGTGCCAGCAGCTTGGTGGGCTCCTACGAGCAGTACTTC
CASSLVGSYEQYF
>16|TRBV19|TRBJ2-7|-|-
TGTGCCAGTAGTCCCCGGGCCGGACGTCTTTCCTACGAGCAGTACTTC
CASSPRAGRLSYEQYF